Following are 11 T cell receptor beta chains from one sample sequenced in a study of blood T cell repertoires in COVID-19. The method was immunoSEQ multiplex PCR; TCRdb's version includes in-frame clones alone and lacks a portion of them. The sample consists of over 300,000 clones, more than 80% of them appearing once. Sequencing used peripheral blood. These TCRs come from a man in his forties or fifties with acute or convalescent COVID-19.

The chain is built from TRBV19 and TRBJ2-7; 8 nucleotides align to TRBD1. This CDR3 is built from 14 residues. Germline trimming cut 5 bases from V and 2 bases from J; bases unmatched to any gene: 5. CDR1 is LNHDA and CDR2 is SQIVND in the germline V gene (reference sequence). The CDR3 sequence is CASSPGQGTYEQYF. DNA for the CDR3: TGTGCCAGTAGTCCAGGACAGGGTACCTACGAGCAGTACTTC.

With regard to this clone: At one end, the junction sequence differs from germline, possibly due to a read error. The chain recombines TRBV7-7 with TRBJ2-4, with a weak D call TRBD1 (5 bases). Per germline, CDR1 SSHAT and CDR2 FNYEAQ (reference sequence). The CDR3 has 19 amino acids. This chain's CDR3 is CASSIVDSFWGPAKNIQYF. For the CDR3, the DNA is TGTGCTAGCAGCATAGTAGACTCCTTCTGGGGCCCCGCCAAAAACATTCAGTACTTC.

The chain carries TRBV6-6 and TRBJ1-1, with D possibly being TRBD1 (6 bases). V was shortened by 3 bases and J by 0 bases, with 14 bases between the two germline ends. Germline CDR1 is MNHNY and CDR2 is SVGAGI (reference sequence). The CDR3 has 16 residues. The CDR3 is CASSYEPPGVNTEAFF. The CDR3 DNA reads as TGTGCCAGCAGTTATGAGCCTCCAGGGGTGAACACTGAAGCTTTCTTT.

The rearrangement links TRBV7-2 to TRBJ2-3, with D perhaps matching TRBD1 (5 bases). From germline, CDR1 is SGHTA and CDR2 FQGNSA. This CDR3 is built from 13 residues. Trimming took off 7 bases at V and 7 bases at J, with 15 bases between the two ends. CDR3 bases: TGTGCCAGCACCCCAGATGGGGCGCATACGCAGTATTTT. Amino acids: CASTPDGAHTQYF. Together with reference TRBV7-2 and TRBJ2-3, the CDR3 gives the full variable domain: GAGVSQSPSNKVTEKGKDVELRCDPISGHTALYWYRQSLGQGLEFLIYFQGNSAPDKSGLPSDRFSAERTGGSVSTLTIQRTQQEDSAVYLCASTPDGAHTQYFGPGTRLTVL.

This clone came up once. The CDR3 DNA is TGTGCCAGCAGTCGGGGGGGGCTAGAAGATACGCAGTATTTT. Encoded protein: CASSRGGLEDTQYF. The chain recombines TRBV27 with TRBJ2-3; 8 bases agree with TRBD2. The germline gives CDR1 MNHEY, CDR2 SMNVEV (reference sequence). This CDR3 contains 14 residues. V shed 5 bases and J 5 bases; nucleotides not matched to a gene: 6.

Only one count was recorded for this clone. The gene calls are TRBV28 and TRBJ1-4; 7 bases line up with TRBD1. Germline V gene sequence: CDR1 MDHEN, CDR2 SYDVKM. The ends lost 2 bases at V and 7 bases at J; junction bases unmatched: 7. CDR3 length: 15 residues. The CDR3 here is CASSLSQGGTEKLFF. CDR3 bases: TGTGCCAGCAGTTTAAGTCAGGGGGGCACTGAAAAACTGTTTTTT.

The chain links TRBV6-6 to TRBJ2-5, with D hard to call. Trimming took off 8 bases at V and 0 bases at J, with 13 bases between the two ends. This CDR3 region has 14 residues. The germline V gene has CDR1 MNHNY and CDR2 SVGAGI (reference sequence). The CDR3 DNA sequence: TGTGCCAGCTCCGCGGCGGAGTACCAAGAGACCCAGTACTTC. Its protein product is CASSAAEYQETQYF.

This clone was seen once. This CDR3 is CASSTRRGAYNEQFF. CDR3 DNA: TGTGCCAGTAGTACGCGCAGGGGGGCCTACAATGAGCAGTTCTTC. The gene calls are TRBV19 and TRBJ2-1, with a weak D call TRBD1 (7 bases). Germline V gene sequence: CDR1 LNHDA, CDR2 SQIVND (reference sequence). The CDR3 is made up of 15 amino acids. Trimming took 4 bases from V and 2 from J, leaving 12 bases between them.

This clone was seen a single time. The DNA of the CDR3 is TGTGCCACCAGCAGAGAGGCTAGCGGGAGGGATGAGCAGTTCTTC. Its protein is CATSREASGRDEQFF. This chain uses TRBV15 with TRBJ2-1, with 12 bases identical to TRBD2. In germline, CDR1 is LNHNV, CDR2 YYDKDF (reference sequence). The CDR3 extends over 15 amino acids. V dropped 0 bases and J dropped 8; count of bases not matched to a gene: 2. Filled out from reference TRBV15 and TRBJ2-1, the complete variable domain reads DAMVIQNPRYQVTQFGKPVTLSCSQTLNHNVMYWYQQKSSQAPKLLFHYYDKDFNNEADTPDNFQSRRPNTSFCFLDIRSPGLGDTAMYLCATSREASGRDEQFFGPGTRLTVL.

Only a few counts were recorded for this clone. The chain joins TRBV5-4 to TRBJ2-2; the D is unclear. The CDR3 extends over 17 amino acids. Germline lookup yields CDR1 SGHNT and CDR2 YYREEE (reference sequence). Trimming took off 4 bases at V and 4 bases at J, with 20 bases between the two ends. The CDR3 loop reads CASSPRDPGSFTGELFF. The DNA for the CDR3 is TGTGCCAGCAGCCCGAGAGATCCCGGGTCCTTCACCGGGGAGCTGTTTTTT.

The chain is built from TRBV5-4 and TRBJ1-1; 8 bases line up with TRBD1. The CDR3 extends over 15 amino acids. In germline, CDR1 is SGHNT, CDR2 YYREEE (reference sequence). The V and J ends lost 4 bases and 3 bases, in that order; junction bases with no gene match: 8. CDR3 DNA sequence: TGTGCCAGCAGCACTTGGACAGGGTTGGACACTGAAGCTTTCTTT. It specifies CASSTWTGLDTEAFF.